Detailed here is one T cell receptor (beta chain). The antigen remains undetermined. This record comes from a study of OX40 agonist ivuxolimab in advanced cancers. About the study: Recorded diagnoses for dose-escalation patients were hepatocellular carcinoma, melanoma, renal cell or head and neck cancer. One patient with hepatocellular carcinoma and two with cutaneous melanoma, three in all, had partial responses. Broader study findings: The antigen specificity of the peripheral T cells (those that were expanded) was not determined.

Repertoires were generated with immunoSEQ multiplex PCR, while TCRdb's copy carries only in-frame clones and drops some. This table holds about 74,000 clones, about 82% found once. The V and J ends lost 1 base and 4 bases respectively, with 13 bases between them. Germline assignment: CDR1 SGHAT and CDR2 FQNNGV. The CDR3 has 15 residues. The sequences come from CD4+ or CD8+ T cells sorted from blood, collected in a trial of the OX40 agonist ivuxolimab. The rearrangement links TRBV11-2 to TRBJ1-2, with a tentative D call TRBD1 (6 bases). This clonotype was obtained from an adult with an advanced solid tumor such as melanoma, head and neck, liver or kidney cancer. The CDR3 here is CASSLVQGGGYGYTF. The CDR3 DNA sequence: TGTGCCAGCAGCTTAGTACAGGGCGGGGGCTATGGCTACACCTTC.